These 4 T cell receptor beta chains share one sample of origin, sequenced in a study of early T cells in non-severe SARS-CoV-2 infection. TCRdb re-derived calls from the 5' RACE reads in MiXCR, one entry per CDR3 protein. The data show roughly 56,000 distinct CDR3 sequences, roughly a tenth seen once. Sequences were obtained from whole blood. These receptors came from an adult who was a healthcare worker with PCR-confirmed SARS-CoV-2 infection or an uninfected control (not recorded which).

This clonotype was seen at least ten times. The rearrangement uses TRBV6-5 and TRBJ2-5, with TRBD2 matching 7 bases. Germline lookup yields CDR1 MNHEY and CDR2 SVGAGI. Trimming took 7 bases from V and 7 from J; bases not matched to a gene: 12. The CDR3 totals 14 residues. CDR3 loop: CASTYKRGGRTQYF. The DNA for the CDR3 is TGTGCCAGCACCTACAAAAGGGGAGGGAGGACCCAGTACTTC.

The table lists this clonotype with many counts. V usage is TRBV18 and J usage is TRBJ2-2; the match to TRBD2 covers 8 bases. This CDR3 spans 16 amino acids. The trim removed 1 base at V and 6 bases at J, leaving 7 bases unmatched. Germline V CDR1 and CDR2: KGHSH, LQKENI. The CDR3 protein is CASSPRSGGAPGELFF. The CDR3 region has the DNA TGTGCCAGCTCACCACGTTCCGGGGGGGCCCCCGGGGAGCTGTTTTTT.

This clonotype was seen repeatedly, ten times or more. This sequence joins TRBV7-2 and TRBJ1-5; D perhaps matches TRBD1 (6 bases). V lost 1 base to trimming and J lost 4 bases, with 8 bases between them. Germline assignment: CDR1 SGHTA and CDR2 FQGNSA. The CDR3 is 14 residues long. CDR3 region: CASSLGTANQPQHF. Here the CDR3 DNA reads TGTGCCAGCAGCTTAGGGACAGCTAATCAGCCCCAGCATTTT.

V is TRBV5-1 and J is TRBJ2-3; no definite D call. Germline V gives CDR1 SGHRS, CDR2 YFSETQ. Deletions cut 2 bases from V and 8 bases from J, with 9 bases between. This CDR3 is 12 amino acids long. As DNA, the CDR3 is TGCGCCAGCAGCTTATATCTCAGTACGCAGTATTTT. Its translation: CASSLYLSTQYF.